The T cell receptor beta chain under discussion was sequenced for a study of cytomegalovirus exposure and HLA in healthy donors. Germline loops: CDR1 SNHLY, CDR2 FYNNEI. The ends lost 4 bases at V and 0 bases at J; junction bases unmatched: 6. CDR3 length: 15 residues. PCR involved 60 Vbeta and 13 Jbeta primers. Libraries were prepared by immunoSEQ multiplex PCR; TCRdb keeps only in-frame clonotypes and omits some of them. The table records tens of thousands of clones, roughly 70% of them present only once. The chain combines TRBV2 with TRBJ2-7, with 7 bases that match TRBD1. The receptor was isolated from a woman aged 40 to 50 in good health and CMV-seropositive. Sequencing was done on a sample of PBMCs. CDR3 region: CASSVGRGSSYEQYF. As DNA, the CDR3 is TGTGCCAGCAGTGTCGGCAGGGGGAGCTCCTACGAGCAGTACTTC.